The 6 T cell receptor beta chains below were found in one sample sequenced in a study of regulatory T cells in long-lasting Graves disease. Arm-PCR with iRepertoire HTBI primers amplified the CDR3 regions for these TCR beta libraries. TCRdb re-called the multiplex PCR reads with MiXCR, one entry per CDR3 protein. The sample has 500,000 or so distinct CDR3 sequences; roughly 15% are singletons. Time point of the sample: newly diagnosed GD, antithyroid drugs for less than 3 months. The TCR library used RNA extracted from PBMCs. This same sample was also taken into another study, of T cells in Graves' hyperthyroidism and ophthalmopathy.

The sequenced sample was peripheral blood mononuclear cells (PBMCs), obtained at new diagnosis, from a patient treated with antithyroid drugs. The receptors originated from a woman between 45 and 65 years old with Graves disease.

The table lists this clonotype with many counts. This chain links TRBV2 with TRBJ1-2; 7 bases match TRBD1. CDR1 SNHLY and CDR2 FYNNEI come from the germline V gene. V lost 4 bases to trimming and J lost 1 base; unmatched junction nucleotides: 15. There are 18 residues in the CDR3. DNA for the CDR3: TGTGCCAGCAGTGCGCCGACCGGGACAGAAGCTTTTAACTATGGCTACACCTTC. Translated, it gives CASSAPTGTEAFNYGYTF. Full variable domain (rest looked up from reference TRBV2 and TRBJ1-2): EPEVTQTPSHQVTQMGQEVILRCVPISNHLYFYWYRQILGQKVEFLVSFYNNEISEKSEIFDDQFSVERPDGSNFTLKIRSTKLEDSAMYFCASSAPTGTEAFNYGYTFGSGTRLTVV.

A few counts support this clonotype. The chain has TRBV14 and TRBJ1-2; no firm D call. This CDR3 is 13 amino acids long. With 7 bases removed from V and 3 bases from J, the gap between germline ends came to 12 bases. Germline V lookup: CDR1 SGHDN, CDR2 FVKESK. The CDR3 coding sequence is TGTGCCAGCAATGCTCGCGGGGACTATGGCTACACCTTC. It yields the protein CASNARGDYGYTF.

This clonotype was detected ten times or more. The genes are TRBV2 and TRBJ2-3; the match to TRBD2 covers 12 bases. Germline assignment: CDR1 SNHLY and CDR2 FYNNEI. V was clipped by 6 bases and J by 5 bases; unmatched bases: 6. The CDR3 contains 15 residues. Written as DNA, the CDR3 is TGTGCCAGCAGCCAACTAGCGGGAGGTGGAGATACGCAGTATTTT. Residues: CASSQLAGGGDTQYF.

This sequence joins TRBV28 and TRBJ2-3; 15 bases match TRBD2. CDR3 length equals 19 residues. V shed 11 bases and J 3 bases; nucleotides not matched to a gene: 18. Germline values: CDR1 MDHEN, CDR2 SYDVKM. The CDR3 region has the DNA TGTGCCGGCATCTATGGGGGGACTAGCGGGAGGAGGAGGACAGATACGCAGTATTTT. It yields the protein CAGIYGGTSGRRRTDTQYF.

This rearrangement joins TRBV6-1 to TRBJ1-1; no definite D call. The germline gives CDR1 MNHNS, CDR2 SASEGT. With 4 bases removed from V and 3 bases from J, the gap between germline ends came to 9 bases. The CDR3 covers 13 residues. In DNA form, the CDR3 reads TGTGCCAGCAGTGCCAGGAGGGACACTGAAGCTTTCTTT. This gives the protein CASSARRDTEAFF.

The chain employs TRBV19 and TRBJ2-5; perhaps TRBD2 as D (5 bases). The germline V gene encodes CDR1 LNHDA and CDR2 SQIVND (reference sequence). Trimming cost V 5 bases and J 7 bases, with 11 bases left between them. This CDR3 is built from 12 residues. This chain's CDR3 is CASSFPEGTQYF. The CDR3 nucleotides read TGTGCCAGTAGTTTCCCCGAGGGGACCCAGTACTTC.